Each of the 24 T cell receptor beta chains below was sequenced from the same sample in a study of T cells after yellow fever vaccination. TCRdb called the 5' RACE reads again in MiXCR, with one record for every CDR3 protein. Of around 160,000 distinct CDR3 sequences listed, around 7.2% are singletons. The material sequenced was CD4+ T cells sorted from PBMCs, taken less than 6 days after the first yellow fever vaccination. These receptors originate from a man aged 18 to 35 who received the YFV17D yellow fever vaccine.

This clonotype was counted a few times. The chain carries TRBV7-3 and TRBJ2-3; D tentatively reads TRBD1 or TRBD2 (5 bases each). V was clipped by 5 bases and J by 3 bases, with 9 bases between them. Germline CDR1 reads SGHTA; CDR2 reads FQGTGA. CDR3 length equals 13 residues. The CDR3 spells CASSRGETDTQYF. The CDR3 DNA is TGTGCCAGCAGCCGAGGGGAGACAGATACGCAGTATTTT.

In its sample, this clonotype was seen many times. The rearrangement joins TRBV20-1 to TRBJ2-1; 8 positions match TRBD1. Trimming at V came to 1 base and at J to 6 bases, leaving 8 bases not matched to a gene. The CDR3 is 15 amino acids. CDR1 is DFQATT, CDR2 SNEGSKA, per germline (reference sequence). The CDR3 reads CSARGLTGAPNEQFF. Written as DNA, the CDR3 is TGCAGTGCTAGAGGTTTGACAGGGGCGCCCAATGAGCAGTTCTTC.

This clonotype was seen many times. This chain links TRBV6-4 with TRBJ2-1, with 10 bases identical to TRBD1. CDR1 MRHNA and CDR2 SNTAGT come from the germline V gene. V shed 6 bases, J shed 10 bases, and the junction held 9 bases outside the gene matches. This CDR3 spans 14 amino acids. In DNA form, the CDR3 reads TGTGCCAGCAGCGGACAGGGGGTGGGAGGGGAGCAGTTCTTC. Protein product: CASSGQGVGGEQFF.

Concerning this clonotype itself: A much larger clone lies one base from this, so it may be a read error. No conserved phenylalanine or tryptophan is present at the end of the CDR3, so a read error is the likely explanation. The CDR3 here is CASSRGAGFDTEAFI. The CDR3 region has the DNA TGTGCCAGCAGCAGAGGAGCGGGGTTTGACACTGAAGCTTTCATT. The chain uses TRBV5-6 and TRBJ1-1; D gene unclear. The germline V gene encodes CDR1 SGHDT and CDR2 YYEEEE. Trimming took 4 bases from V and 3 from J, leaving 16 bases between them. This CDR3 spans 15 amino acids.

The CDR3 sequence: CASSQDSCSRTYEQYV. As DNA, the CDR3 is TGTGCCAGCAGCCAAGATTCATGCAGCAGAACCTACGAGCAGTACGTC. The chain couples TRBV14 to TRBJ2-7; D call uncertain. Germline CDR1 SGHDN, CDR2 FVKESK. The V gene lost 0 bases and the J gene lost 2 bases, with 14 bases spanning the gap. The CDR3 is 16 residues long.

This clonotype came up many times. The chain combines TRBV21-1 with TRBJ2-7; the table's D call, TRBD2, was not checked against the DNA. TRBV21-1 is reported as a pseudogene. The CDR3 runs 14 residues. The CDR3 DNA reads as TGTGCCACCTTAGCGGGGGGGGACTCCTACGAGCAGTACGTC. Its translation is CATLAGGDSYEQYV.

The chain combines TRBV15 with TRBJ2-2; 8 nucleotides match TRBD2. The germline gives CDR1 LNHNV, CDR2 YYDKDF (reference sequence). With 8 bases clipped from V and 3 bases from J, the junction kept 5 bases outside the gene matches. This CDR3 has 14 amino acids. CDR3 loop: CATREGGDTGELFF. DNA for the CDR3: TGTGCCACCCGGGAGGGCGGGGACACCGGGGAGCTGTTTTTT. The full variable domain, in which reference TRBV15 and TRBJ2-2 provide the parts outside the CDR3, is DAMVIQNPRYQVTQFGKPVTLSCSQTLNHNVMYWYQQKSSQAPKLLFHYYDKDFNNEADTPDNFQSRRPNTSFCFLDIRSPGLGDTAMYLCATREGGDTGELFFGEGSRLTVL.

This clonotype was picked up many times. The CDR3 coding sequence is TGTGCCAGCAGCTCTTTCCCTGGATCCGGGACTGAAGCTTTCTTT. Translated: CASSSFPGSGTEAFF. The chain carries TRBV7-2 and TRBJ1-1; D gene unclear. This CDR3 is built from 15 residues. Germline V gene sequence: CDR1 SGHTA, CDR2 FQGNSA. V was shortened by 4 bases and J by 5 bases, with 17 bases between the two germline ends.

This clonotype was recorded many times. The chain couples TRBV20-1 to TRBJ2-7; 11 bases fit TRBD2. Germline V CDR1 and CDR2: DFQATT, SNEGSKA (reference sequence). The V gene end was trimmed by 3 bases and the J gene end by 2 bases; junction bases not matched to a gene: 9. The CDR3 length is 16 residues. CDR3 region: CSASESNSGGAYEQYV. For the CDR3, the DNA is TGCAGTGCTAGCGAGTCTAATAGCGGGGGGGCCTACGAGCAGTACGTC.

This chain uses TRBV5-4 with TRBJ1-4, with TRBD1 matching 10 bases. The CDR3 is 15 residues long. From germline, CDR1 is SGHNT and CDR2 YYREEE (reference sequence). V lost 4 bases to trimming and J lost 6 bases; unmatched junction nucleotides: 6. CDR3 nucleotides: TGTGCCAGCAGCCACGGCGGGACAGGGGATGAAAAACTGTTTTTT. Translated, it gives CASSHGGTGDEKLFF.

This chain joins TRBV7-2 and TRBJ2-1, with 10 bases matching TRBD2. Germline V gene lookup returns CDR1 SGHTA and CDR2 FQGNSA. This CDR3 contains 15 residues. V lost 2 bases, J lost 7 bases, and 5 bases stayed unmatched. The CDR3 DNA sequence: TGTGCCAGCAGCTTACAGCGGGGGGGCCTAAATGAGCAGTTCTTC. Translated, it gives CASSLQRGGLNEQFF. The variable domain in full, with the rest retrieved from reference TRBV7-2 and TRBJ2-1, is GAGVSQSPSNKVTEKGKDVELRCDPISGHTALYWYRQSLGQGLEFLIYFQGNSAPDKSGLPSDRFSAERTGGSVSTLTIQRTQQEDSAVYLCASSLQRGGLNEQFFGPGTRLTVL.

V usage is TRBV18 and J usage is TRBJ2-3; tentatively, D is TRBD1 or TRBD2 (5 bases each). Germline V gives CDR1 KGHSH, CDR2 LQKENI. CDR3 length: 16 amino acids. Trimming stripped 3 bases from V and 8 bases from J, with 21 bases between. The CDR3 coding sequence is TGTGCCAGCTCACCGTCGGAACTTGGGGGATCGGGTACGCAGTATTTT. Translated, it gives CASSPSELGGSGTQYF.

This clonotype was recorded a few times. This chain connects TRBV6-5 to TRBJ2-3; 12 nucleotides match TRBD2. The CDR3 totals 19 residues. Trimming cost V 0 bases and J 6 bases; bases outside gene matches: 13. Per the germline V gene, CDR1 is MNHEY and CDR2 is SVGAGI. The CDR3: CASSYSSGSSGGAMDTQYF. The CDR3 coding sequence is TGTGCCAGCAGTTACTCGAGTGGGTCTAGCGGGGGGGCGATGGATACGCAGTATTTT.

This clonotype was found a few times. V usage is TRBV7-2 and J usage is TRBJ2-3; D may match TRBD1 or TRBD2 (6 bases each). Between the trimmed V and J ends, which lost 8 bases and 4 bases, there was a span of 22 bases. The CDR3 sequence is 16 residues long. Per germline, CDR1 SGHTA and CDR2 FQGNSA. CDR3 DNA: TGTGCCAGCCGAGTCGCTAGTGGGGGGCTATCAGATACGCAGTATTTT. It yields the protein CASRVASGGLSDTQYF.

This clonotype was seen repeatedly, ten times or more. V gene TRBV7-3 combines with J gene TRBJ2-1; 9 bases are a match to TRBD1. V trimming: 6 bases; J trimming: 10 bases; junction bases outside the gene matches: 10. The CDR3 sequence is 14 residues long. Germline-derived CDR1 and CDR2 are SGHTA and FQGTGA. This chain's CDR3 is CASRGAGQGGEQFF. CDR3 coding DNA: TGTGCCAGCAGGGGAGCGGGACAGGGTGGGGAGCAGTTCTTC.

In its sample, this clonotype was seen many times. The DNA of the CDR3 is TGTGCCAGCTCCCCGATAGGGGCTAGCGGGGCCTATGAGCAGTTCTTC. It codes for CASSPIGASGAYEQFF. This chain uses TRBV18 with TRBJ2-1; the match to TRBD2 covers 9 bases. CDR3 length: 16 residues. The V gene end was trimmed by 6 bases and the J gene end by 8 bases; junction bases not matched to a gene: 14. The V gene's germline CDR1 is KGHSH and CDR2 LQKENI.

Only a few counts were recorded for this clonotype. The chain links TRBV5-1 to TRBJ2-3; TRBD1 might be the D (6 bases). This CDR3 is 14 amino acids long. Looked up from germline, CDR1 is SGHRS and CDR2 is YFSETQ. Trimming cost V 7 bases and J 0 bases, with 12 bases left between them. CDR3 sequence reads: CASRGGGSTDTQYF. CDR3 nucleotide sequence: TGCGCCAGCCGTGGGGGCGGGAGCACAGATACGCAGTATTTT.

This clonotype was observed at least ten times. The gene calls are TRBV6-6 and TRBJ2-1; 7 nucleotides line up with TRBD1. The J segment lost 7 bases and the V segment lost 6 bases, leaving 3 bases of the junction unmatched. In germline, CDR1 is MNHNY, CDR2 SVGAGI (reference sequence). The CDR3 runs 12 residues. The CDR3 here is CASRSQGNEQFF. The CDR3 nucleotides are TGTGCCAGCAGGTCACAGGGGAATGAGCAGTTCTTC.

CDR3: CSARSGGGANVLTF. CDR3 sequence (DNA): TGCAGTGCTAGGAGCGGGGGAGGGGCCAACGTCCTGACTTTC. The gene calls are TRBV20-1 and TRBJ2-6, with 8 bases that match TRBD2. Germline V gives CDR1 DFQATT, CDR2 SNEGSKA (reference sequence). With V trimmed by 3 bases and J by 4 bases, 2 bases remained unmatched. CDR3 length: 14 amino acids.

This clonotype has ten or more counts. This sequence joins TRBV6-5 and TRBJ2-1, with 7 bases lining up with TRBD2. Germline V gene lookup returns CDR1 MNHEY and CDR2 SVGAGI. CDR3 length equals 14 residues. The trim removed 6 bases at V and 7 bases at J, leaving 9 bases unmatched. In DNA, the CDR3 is TGTGCCAGCAGCTATCTCCGGGGAGGGAATGAGCAGTTCTTC. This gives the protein CASSYLRGGNEQFF.

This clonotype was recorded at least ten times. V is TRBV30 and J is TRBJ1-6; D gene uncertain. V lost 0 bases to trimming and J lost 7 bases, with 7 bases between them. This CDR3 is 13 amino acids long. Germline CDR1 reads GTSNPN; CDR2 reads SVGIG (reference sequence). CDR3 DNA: TGTGCCTGGAGTGTATACGAGAATTCACCCCTCCACTTT. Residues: CAWSVYENSPLHF. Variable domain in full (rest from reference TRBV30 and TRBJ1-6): SQTIHQWPATLVQPVGSPLSLECTVEGTSNPNLYWYRQAAGRGLQLLFYSVGIGQISSEVPQNLSASRPQDRQFILSSKKLLLSDSGFYLCAWSVYENSPLHFGNGTRLTVT.

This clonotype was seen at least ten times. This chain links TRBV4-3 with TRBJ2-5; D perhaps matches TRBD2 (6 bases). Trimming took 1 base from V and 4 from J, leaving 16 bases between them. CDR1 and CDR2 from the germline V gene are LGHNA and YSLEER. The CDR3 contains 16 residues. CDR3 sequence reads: CASSQALGGMGETQYF. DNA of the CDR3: TGCGCCAGCAGCCAAGCCCTCGGCGGGATGGGAGAGACCCAGTACTTC.

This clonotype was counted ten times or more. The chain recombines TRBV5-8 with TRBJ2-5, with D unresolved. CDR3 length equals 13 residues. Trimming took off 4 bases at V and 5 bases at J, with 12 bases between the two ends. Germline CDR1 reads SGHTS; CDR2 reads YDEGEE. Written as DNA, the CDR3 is TGTGCCAGCAGCCGACACCTGGGGGAGACCCAGTACTTC. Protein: CASSRHLGETQYF. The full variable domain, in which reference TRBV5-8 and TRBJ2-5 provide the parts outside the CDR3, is EAGVTQSPTHLIKTRGQQATLRCSPISGHTSVYWYQQALGLGLQFLLWYDEGEERNRGNFPPRFSGRQFPNYSSELNVNALELEDSALYLCASSRHLGETQYFGPGTRLLVL.

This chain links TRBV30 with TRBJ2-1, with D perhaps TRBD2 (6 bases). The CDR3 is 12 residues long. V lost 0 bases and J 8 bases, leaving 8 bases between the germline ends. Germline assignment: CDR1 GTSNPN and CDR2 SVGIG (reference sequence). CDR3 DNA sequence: TGTGCCTGGAGTGTACCGGGGGATGAGCAGTTCTTC. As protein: CAWSVPGDEQFF.